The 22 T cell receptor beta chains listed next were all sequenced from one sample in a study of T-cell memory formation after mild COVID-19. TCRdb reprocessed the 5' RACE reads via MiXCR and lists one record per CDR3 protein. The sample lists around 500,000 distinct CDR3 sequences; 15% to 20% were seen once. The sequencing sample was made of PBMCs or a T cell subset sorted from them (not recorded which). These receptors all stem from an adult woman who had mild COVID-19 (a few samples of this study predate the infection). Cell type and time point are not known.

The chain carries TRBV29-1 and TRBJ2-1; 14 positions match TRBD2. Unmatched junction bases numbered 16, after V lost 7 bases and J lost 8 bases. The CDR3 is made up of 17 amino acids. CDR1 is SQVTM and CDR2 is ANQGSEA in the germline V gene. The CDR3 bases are TGCAGCGCAACCGGGACTAGCGGGGGCTATGTCGGGGATGAGCAGTTCTTC. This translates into CSATGTSGGYVGDEQFF.

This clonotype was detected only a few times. CDR3 residues: CASSLIGDEAFF. CDR3 in DNA: TGTGCCAGCAGCTTGATCGGTGATGAAGCTTTCTTT. This chain uses TRBV5-5 with TRBJ1-1; D gene unclear. V was pared by 1 base and J by 7 bases, with 8 bases between. Germline V lookup: CDR1 SGHKS, CDR2 YYEKEE (reference sequence). This CDR3 comprises 12 residues. Full variable domain (remainder filled in from reference TRBV5-5 and TRBJ1-1): DAGVTQSPTHLIKTRGQQVTLRCSPISGHKSVSWYQQVLGQGPQFIFQYYEKEERGRGNFPDRFSARQFPNYSSELNVNALLLGDSALYLCASSLIGDEAFFGQGTRLTVV.

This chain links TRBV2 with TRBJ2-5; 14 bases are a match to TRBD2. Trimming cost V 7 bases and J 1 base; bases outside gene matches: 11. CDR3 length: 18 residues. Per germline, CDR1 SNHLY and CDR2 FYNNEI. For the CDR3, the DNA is TGTGCCAGCATTCCTTTAGGACTAGCGGGGGGTTTCCAAGAGACCCAGTACTTC. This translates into CASIPLGLAGGFQETQYF.

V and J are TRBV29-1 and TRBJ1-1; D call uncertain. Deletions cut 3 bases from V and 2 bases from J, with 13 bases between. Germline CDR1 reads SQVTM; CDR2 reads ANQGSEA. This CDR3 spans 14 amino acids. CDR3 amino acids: CSVEVAGANTEAFF. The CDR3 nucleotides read TGCAGCGTTGAGGTGGCAGGCGCTAACACTGAAGCTTTCTTT.

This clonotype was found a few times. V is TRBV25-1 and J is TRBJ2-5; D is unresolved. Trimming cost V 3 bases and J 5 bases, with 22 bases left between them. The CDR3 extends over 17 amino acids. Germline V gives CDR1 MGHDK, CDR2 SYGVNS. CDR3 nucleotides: TGTGCCAGCAGTGATCTTAAGGACGGCCCCAATGTGGAGACCCAGTACTTC. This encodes CASSDLKDGPNVETQYF.

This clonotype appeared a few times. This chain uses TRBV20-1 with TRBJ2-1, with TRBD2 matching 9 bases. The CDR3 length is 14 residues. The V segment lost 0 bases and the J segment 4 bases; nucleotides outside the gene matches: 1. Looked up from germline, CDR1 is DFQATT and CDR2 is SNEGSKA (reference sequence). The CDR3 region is CSARESGRYNEQFF. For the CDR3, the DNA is TGCAGTGCTAGAGAAAGCGGGAGGTACAATGAGCAGTTCTTC.

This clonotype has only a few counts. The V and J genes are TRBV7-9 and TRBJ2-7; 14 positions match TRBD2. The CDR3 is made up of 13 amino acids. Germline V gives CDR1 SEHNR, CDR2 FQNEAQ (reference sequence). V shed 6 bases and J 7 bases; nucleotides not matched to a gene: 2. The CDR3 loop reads CASRGLAGVEQYF. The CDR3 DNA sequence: TGTGCCAGCAGGGGACTAGCGGGGGTAGAGCAGTACTTC.

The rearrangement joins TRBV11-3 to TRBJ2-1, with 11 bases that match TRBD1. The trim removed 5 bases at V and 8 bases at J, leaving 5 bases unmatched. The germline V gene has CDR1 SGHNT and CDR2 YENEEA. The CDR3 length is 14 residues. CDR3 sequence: CASSLPGQGDEQFF. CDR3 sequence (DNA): TGTGCCAGCAGCCTCCCGGGACAGGGGGATGAGCAGTTCTTC.

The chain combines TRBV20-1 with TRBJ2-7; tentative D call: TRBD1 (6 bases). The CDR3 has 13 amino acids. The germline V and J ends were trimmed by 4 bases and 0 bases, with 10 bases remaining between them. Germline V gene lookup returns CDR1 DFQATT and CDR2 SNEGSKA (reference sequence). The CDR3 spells CSATGTPSYEQYF. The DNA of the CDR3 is TGCAGTGCTACCGGGACACCCTCCTACGAGCAGTACTTC.

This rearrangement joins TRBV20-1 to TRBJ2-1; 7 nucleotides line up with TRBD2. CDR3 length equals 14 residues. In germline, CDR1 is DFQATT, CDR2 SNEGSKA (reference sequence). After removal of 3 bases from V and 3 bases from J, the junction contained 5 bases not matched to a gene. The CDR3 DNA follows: TGCAGTGCTAGGACGCGGGGGAACTACAATGAGCAGTTCTTC. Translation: CSARTRGNYNEQFF.

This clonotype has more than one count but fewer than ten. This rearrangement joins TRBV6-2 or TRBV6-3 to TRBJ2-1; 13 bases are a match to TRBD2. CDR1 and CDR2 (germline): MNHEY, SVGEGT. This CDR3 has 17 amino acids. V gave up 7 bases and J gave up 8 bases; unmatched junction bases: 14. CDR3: CASIKKPLAGGPHEQFF. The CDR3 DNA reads TGTGCCAGCATCAAAAAACCACTAGCGGGAGGGCCCCATGAGCAGTTCTTC.

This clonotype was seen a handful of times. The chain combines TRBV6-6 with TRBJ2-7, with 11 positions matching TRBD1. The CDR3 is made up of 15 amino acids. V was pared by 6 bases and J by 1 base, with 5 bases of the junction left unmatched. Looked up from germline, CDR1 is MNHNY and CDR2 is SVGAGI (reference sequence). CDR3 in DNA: TGTGCCAGCAGATCCGGGACAGGGGGGTCCTACGAGCAGTACTTC. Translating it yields CASRSGTGGSYEQYF.

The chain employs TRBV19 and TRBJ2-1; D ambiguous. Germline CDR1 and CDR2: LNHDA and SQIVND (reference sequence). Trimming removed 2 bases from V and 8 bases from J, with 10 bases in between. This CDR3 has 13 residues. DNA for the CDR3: TGTGCCAGTAGTATAATAATCGGAGATGAGCAGTTCTTC. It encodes CASSIIIGDEQFF.

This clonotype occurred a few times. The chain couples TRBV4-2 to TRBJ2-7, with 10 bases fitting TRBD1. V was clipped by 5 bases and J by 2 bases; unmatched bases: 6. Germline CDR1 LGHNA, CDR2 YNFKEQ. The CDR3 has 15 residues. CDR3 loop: CASSSRTGGPYEQYF. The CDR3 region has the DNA TGTGCCAGCAGCTCGAGGACAGGGGGTCCCTACGAGCAGTACTTC.

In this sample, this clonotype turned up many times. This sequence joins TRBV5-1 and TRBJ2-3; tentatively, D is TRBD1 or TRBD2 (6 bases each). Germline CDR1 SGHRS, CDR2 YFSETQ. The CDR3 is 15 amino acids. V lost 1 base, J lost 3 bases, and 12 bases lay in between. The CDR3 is CASSLFGGRTDTQYF. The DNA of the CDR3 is TGCGCCAGCAGCTTGTTCGGGGGCCGGACAGATACGCAGTATTTT.

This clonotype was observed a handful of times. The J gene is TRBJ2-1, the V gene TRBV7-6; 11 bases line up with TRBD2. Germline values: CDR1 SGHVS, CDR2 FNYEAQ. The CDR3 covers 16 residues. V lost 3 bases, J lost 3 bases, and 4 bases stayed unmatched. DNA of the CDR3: TGTGCCAGCAGCTTTACTAGCGGGAGTCTCTACAATGAGCAGTTCTTC. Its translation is CASSFTSGSLYNEQFF.

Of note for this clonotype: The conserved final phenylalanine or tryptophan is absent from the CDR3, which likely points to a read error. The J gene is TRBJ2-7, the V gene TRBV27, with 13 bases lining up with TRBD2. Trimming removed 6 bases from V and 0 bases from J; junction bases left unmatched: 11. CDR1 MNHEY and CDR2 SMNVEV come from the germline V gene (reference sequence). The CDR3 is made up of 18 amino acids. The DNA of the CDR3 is TGTGCCAGCAGATTTACCGGGACTAGCGGGAAAAGCTCCTACGAGCAGTACTTA. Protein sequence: CASRFTGTSGKSSYEQYL.

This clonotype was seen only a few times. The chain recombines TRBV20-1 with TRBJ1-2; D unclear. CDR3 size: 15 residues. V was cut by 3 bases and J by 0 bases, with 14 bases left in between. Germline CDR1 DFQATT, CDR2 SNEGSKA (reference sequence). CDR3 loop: CSARGSGNSNYGYTF. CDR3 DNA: TGCAGTGCTAGGGGGTCAGGCAATTCTAACTATGGCTACACCTTC.

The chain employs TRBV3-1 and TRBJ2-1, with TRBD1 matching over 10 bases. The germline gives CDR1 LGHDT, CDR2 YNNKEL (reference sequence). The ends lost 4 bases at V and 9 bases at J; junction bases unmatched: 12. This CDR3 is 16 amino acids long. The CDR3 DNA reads TGTGCCAGCAGCCCCTCTTGGGACAGGGGCCCCGTTGAGCAGTTCTTC. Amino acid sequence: CASSPSWDRGPVEQFF.

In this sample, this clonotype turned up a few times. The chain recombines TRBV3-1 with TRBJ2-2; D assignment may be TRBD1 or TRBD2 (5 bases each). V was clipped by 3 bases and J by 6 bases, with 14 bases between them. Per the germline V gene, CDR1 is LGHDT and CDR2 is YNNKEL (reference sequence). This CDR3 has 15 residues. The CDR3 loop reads CASSQGVGWPGELFF. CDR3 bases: TGTGCCAGCAGCCAGGGGGTTGGCTGGCCCGGGGAGCTGTTTTTT.

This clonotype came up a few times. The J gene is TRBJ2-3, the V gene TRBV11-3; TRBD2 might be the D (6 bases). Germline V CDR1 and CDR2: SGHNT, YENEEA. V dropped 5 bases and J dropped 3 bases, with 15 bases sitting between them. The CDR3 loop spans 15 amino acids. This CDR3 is CASSPGLLETDTQYF. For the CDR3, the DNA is TGTGCCAGCAGCCCGGGACTTCTGGAGACAGATACGCAGTATTTT.

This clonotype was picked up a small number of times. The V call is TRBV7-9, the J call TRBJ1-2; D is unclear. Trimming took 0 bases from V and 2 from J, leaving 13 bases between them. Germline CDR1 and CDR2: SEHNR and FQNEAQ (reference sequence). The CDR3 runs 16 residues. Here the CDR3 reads CASSLASIEGNYGYTF. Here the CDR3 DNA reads TGTGCCAGCAGCTTAGCGTCTATAGAGGGAAACTATGGCTACACCTTC.